The next 20 T cell receptor beta chains were all read from a single sample in a study of blood T cell repertoires in COVID-19. Sequencing used immunoSEQ multiplex PCR; TCRdb keeps in-frame clones, though not all of them. The table has more than 75,000 clones, approximately 86% seen once. Material: peripheral blood. These receptors all stem from a man at least 80 years old with active or convalescent COVID-19.

The chain joins TRBV4-1 to TRBJ2-7, with 11 nucleotides matching TRBD2. The CDR3 consists of 16 residues. V trimming: 4 bases; J trimming: 1 base; junction bases outside the gene matches: 6. Germline CDR1 is MGHRA and CDR2 is YSYEKL. For the CDR3, the DNA is TGCGCCAGCAGCCCACGGGGGACTAGCGGTTCCTACGAGCAGTACTTC. This encodes CASSPRGTSGSYEQYF.

This chain uses TRBV25-1 with TRBJ1-3, with D tentatively TRBD1 (6 bases). The CDR3 has 14 residues. V was trimmed by 5 bases and J by 0 bases, leaving 8 bases between them. Germline V gene sequence: CDR1 MGHDK, CDR2 SYGVNS. CDR3 sequence: CASSIGGSGNTIYF. CDR3 sequence (DNA): TGTGCCAGCAGTATAGGGGGCTCTGGAAACACCATATATTTT.

The chain uses TRBV6-2 or TRBV6-3 and TRBJ1-5; no definite D call. The germline gives CDR1 MNHEY, CDR2 SVGEGT. V lost 5 bases to trimming and J lost 6 bases, with 8 bases between them. The CDR3 contains 12 residues. Written as DNA, the CDR3 is TGTGCCAGCAGTAATCCTCGTCAGCCCCAGCATTTT. It is translated as CASSNPRQPQHF.

The chain links TRBV27 to TRBJ2-7; 7 positions match TRBD2. Trimming at V came to 0 bases and at J to 6 bases, leaving 2 bases not matched to a gene. The CDR3 contains 13 residues. CDR1 and CDR2 from the germline V gene are MNHEY and SMNVEV (reference sequence). This CDR3 is CASSLSGGIEQYF. CDR3 DNA sequence: TGTGCCAGCAGTTTATCGGGGGGGATCGAGCAGTACTTC.

V and J are TRBV7-2 and TRBJ1-6; D is undetermined. V was shortened by 0 bases and J by 14 bases, with 11 bases between the two germline ends. This CDR3 contains 13 residues. CDR1 and CDR2 (germline): SGHTA, FQGNSA. The chain's CDR3 is CASSLAGAGSLHF. For the CDR3, the DNA is TGTGCCAGCAGCTTAGCGGGCGCGGGTTCCCTCCACTTT.

The V and J genes are TRBV19 and TRBJ2-2, with TRBD1 matching over 8 bases. Trimming took 5 bases from V and 2 from J; bases not matched to a gene: 16. Germline-derived CDR1 and CDR2 are LNHDA and SQIVND (reference sequence). This CDR3 has 19 residues. CDR3 region: CASSGLRETGVFNTGELFF. The DNA of the CDR3 is TGTGCCAGTAGTGGTTTAAGGGAGACAGGGGTTTTTAACACCGGGGAGCTGTTTTTT.

This chain connects TRBV14 to TRBJ1-6; TRBD1 matches at 8 bases. Germline CDR1 SGHDN, CDR2 FVKESK. Trimming at V came to 3 bases and at J to 10 bases, leaving 5 bases not matched to a gene. The CDR3 consists of 14 residues. As DNA, the CDR3 is TGTGCCAGCAGCCATACAGGGGGGATCTCACCCCTCCACTTT. Its protein is CASSHTGGISPLHF.

This clone appeared once. The chain combines TRBV30 with TRBJ1-2; TRBD1 might be the D (6 bases). V dropped 3 bases and J dropped 4 bases, with 15 bases sitting between them. The CDR3 consists of 14 residues. Germline V CDR1 and CDR2: GTSNPN, SVGIG (reference sequence). The CDR3 DNA sequence: TGTGCCTGGAGGGGGGGGCCCGGGTTCTATGGCTACACCTTC. It encodes CAWRGGPGFYGYTF. The full variable domain, with the rest looked up from reference TRBV30 and TRBJ1-2, is SQTIHQWPATLVQPVGSPLSLECTVEGTSNPNLYWYRQAAGRGLQLLFYSVGIGQISSEVPQNLSASRPQDRQFILSSKKLLLSDSGFYLCAWRGGPGFYGYTFGSGTRLTVV.

This clone has more than one count but fewer than ten. CDR3 protein: CASSQVGQGSSHGYTF. The CDR3 coding sequence is TGCGCCAGCAGCCAAGTTGGGCAGGGCTCGTCTCATGGCTACACCTTC. The V call is TRBV4-1, the J call TRBJ1-2, with D perhaps matching TRBD1 (5 bases). The CDR3 runs 16 residues. Germline values: CDR1 MGHRA, CDR2 YSYEKL. With 1 base removed from V and 6 bases from J, the gap between germline ends came to 18 bases.

The chain is built from TRBV15 and TRBJ2-7, with D perhaps matching TRBD2 (6 bases). Germline V CDR1 and CDR2: LNHNV, YYDKDF (reference sequence). This CDR3 region has 16 residues. V lost 2 bases to trimming and J lost 5 bases, with 19 bases between them. In DNA, the CDR3 is TGTGCCACCAGCAGATCCCAGGTCCGGCGCGGGGACGAGCAGTACTTC. Protein: CATSRSQVRRGDEQYF.

This chain uses TRBV6-2 or TRBV6-3 with TRBJ2-2; D is unresolved. Germline-derived CDR1 and CDR2 are MNHEY and SVGEGT. CDR3 length: 12 amino acids. V was trimmed by 0 bases and J by 8 bases, leaving 4 bases between them. CDR3 region: CASSYSRGELFF. The CDR3 DNA is TGTGCCAGCAGTTACTCGCGGGGGGAGCTGTTTTTT.

The rearrangement joins TRBV6-6 to TRBJ2-7; 14 positions match TRBD2. There are 14 residues in the CDR3. Losses at the gene ends were 6 bases for V and 3 bases for J; bases not matched to a gene: 1. Germline V lookup: CDR1 MNHNY, CDR2 SVGAGI (reference sequence). Here the CDR3 reads CASSGTSGSYEQYF. CDR3 coding DNA: TGTGCCAGCAGCGGGACTAGCGGGAGCTACGAGCAGTACTTC.

The rearrangement joins TRBV9 to TRBJ1-2; 8 bases match TRBD1. Germline V gene data show CDR1 as SGDLS and CDR2 as YYNGEE. Trimming took 4 bases from V and 2 from J; bases not matched to a gene: 10. The CDR3 is 16 amino acids. CDR3 sequence: CASSSTGGVLNYGYTF. The CDR3 nucleotides are TGTGCCAGCAGCTCCACAGGGGGAGTCCTCAACTATGGCTACACCTTC.

The chain uses TRBV4-3 and TRBJ1-2, with D maybe TRBD1 (5 bases). Looked up from germline, CDR1 is LGHNA and CDR2 is YSLEER. The CDR3 totals 14 residues. V lost 2 bases, J lost 3 bases, and 10 bases lay in between. The CDR3 DNA is TGCGCCAGCAGCCAACTCTCGGGGGACTATGGCTACACCTTC. Amino acids: CASSQLSGDYGYTF.

The chain employs TRBV19 and TRBJ1-1, with D possibly matching TRBD1 (5 bases). V lost 9 bases to trimming and J lost 3 bases, with 20 bases between them. This CDR3 has 15 residues. CDR1 is LNHDA, CDR2 SQIVND, per germline (reference sequence). The CDR3 is CASTPGLQWDTEAFF. CDR3 sequence (DNA): TGTGCCAGCACCCCGGGACTCCAATGGGACACTGAAGCTTTCTTT.

The chain combines TRBV5-1 with TRBJ1-5, with D maybe TRBD1 (5 bases). The CDR3 totals 13 residues. V was cut by 5 bases and J by 1 base, with 7 bases left in between. Germline CDR1 SGHRS, CDR2 YFSETQ. CDR3: CASRQDSNQPQHF. The CDR3 DNA sequence: TGCGCCAGCAGACAGGACAGCAATCAGCCCCAGCATTTT.

About this clone itself: The junction departs from the called germline gene at one end, perhaps through a read error. V is TRBV4-3 and J is TRBJ2-7; tentatively, D is TRBD2 (6 bases). Germline CDR1 reads LGHNA; CDR2 reads YSLEER. The CDR3 loop spans 13 amino acids. The CDR3 sequence is CASSQVLGTLANF. CDR3 bases: TGCGCCAGCAGCCAAGTGCTTGGGACTTTAGCGAACTTC.

The chain uses TRBV7-9 and TRBJ2-5, with 9 nucleotides matching TRBD2. This CDR3 has 13 residues. Per the germline V gene, CDR1 is SEHNR and CDR2 is FQNEAQ (reference sequence). With 2 bases clipped from V and 5 bases from J, the junction kept 0 bases outside the gene matches. For the CDR3, the DNA is TGTGCCAGCAGCTTAACTAGCGGGGAGACCCAGTACTTC. Translation: CASSLTSGETQYF.

This clone came up a few times. This chain connects TRBV7-9 to TRBJ2-3; 14 nucleotides line up with TRBD2. Unmatched junction bases numbered 4, after V lost 5 bases and J lost 3 bases. The CDR3 runs 16 residues. Germline V lookup: CDR1 SEHNR, CDR2 FQNEAQ (reference sequence). Here the CDR3 reads CASSRTSGRRTDTQYF. The CDR3 DNA sequence: TGTGCCAGCAGCCGGACTAGCGGGAGGAGAACAGATACGCAGTATTTT. Filled out from reference TRBV7-9 and TRBJ2-3, the complete variable domain reads DTGVSQNPRHKITKRGQNVTFRCDPISEHNRLYWYRQTLGQGPEFLTYFQNEAQLEKSRLLSDRFSAERPKGSFSTLEIQRTEQGDSAMYLCASSRTSGRRTDTQYFGPGTRLTVL.

V is TRBV5-4 and J is TRBJ2-7; maybe TRBD1 (5 bases). V gave up 0 bases and J gave up 4 bases, with 14 bases separating them. CDR1 and CDR2 (germline): SGHNT, YYREEE (reference sequence). The CDR3 consists of 15 residues. CDR3 DNA: TGTGCCAGCAGCTTGGGGCAGGGTGCAGGGTACGAGCAGTACTTC. Amino acids: CASSLGQGAGYEQYF. Using reference TRBV5-4 and TRBJ2-7 for the parts outside the CDR3, the full variable domain is ETGVTQSPTHLIKTRGQQVTLRCSSQSGHNTVSWYQQALGQGPQFIFQYYREEENGRGNFPPRFSGLQFPNYSSELNVNALELDDSALYLCASSLGQGAGYEQYFGPGTRLTVT.